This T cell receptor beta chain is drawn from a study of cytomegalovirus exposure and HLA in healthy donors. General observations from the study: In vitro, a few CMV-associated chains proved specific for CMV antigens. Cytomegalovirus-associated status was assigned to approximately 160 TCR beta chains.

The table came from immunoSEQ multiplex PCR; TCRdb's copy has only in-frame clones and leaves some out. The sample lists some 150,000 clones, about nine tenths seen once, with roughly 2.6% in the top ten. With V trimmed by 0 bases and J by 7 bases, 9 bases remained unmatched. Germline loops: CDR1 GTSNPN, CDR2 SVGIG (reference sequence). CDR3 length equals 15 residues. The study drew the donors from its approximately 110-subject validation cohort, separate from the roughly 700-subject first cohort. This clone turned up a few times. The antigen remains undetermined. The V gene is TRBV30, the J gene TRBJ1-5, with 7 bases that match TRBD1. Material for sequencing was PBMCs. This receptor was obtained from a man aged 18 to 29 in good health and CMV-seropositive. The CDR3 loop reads CAWSVRDRVVQPQHF. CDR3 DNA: TGTGCCTGGAGTGTACGAGACAGGGTGGTCCAGCCCCAGCATTTT.